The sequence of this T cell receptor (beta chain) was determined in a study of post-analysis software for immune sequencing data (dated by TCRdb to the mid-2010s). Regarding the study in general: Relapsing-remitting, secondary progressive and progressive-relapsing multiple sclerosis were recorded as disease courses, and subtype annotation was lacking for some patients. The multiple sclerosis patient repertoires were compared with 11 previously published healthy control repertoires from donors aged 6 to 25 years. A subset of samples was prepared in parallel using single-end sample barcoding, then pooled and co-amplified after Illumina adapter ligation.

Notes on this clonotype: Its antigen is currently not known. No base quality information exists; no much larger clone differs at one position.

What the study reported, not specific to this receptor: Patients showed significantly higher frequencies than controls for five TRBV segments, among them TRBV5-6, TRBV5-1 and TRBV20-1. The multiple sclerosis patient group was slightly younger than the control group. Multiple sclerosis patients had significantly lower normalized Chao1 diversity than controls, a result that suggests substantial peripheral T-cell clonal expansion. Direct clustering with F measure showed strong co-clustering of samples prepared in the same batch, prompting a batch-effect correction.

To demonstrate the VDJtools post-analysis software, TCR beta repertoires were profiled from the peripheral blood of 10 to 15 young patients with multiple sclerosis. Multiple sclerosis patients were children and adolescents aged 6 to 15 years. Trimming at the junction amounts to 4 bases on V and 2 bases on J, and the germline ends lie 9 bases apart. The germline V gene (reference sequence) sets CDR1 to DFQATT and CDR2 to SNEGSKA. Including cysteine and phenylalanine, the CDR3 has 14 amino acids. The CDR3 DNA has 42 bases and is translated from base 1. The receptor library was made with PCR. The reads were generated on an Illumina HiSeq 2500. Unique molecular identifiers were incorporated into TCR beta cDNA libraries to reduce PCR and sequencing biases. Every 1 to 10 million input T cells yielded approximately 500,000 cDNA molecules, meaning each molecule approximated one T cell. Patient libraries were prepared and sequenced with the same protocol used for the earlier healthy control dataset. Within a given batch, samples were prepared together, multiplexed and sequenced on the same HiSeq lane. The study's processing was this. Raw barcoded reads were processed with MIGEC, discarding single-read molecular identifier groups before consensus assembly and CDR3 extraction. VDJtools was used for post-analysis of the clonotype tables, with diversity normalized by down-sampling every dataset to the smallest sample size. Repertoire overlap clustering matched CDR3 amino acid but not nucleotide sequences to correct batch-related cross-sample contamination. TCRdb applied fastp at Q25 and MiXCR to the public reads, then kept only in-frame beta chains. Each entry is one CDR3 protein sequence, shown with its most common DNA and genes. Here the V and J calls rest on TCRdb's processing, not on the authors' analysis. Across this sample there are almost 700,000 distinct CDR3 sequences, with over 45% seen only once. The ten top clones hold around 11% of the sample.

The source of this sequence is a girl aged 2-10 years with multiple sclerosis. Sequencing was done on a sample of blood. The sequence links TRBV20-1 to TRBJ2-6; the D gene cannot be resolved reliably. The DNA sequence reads TGCAGTGCTACGTACGCAACTGGGGCCAACGTCCTGACTTTC. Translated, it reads CSATYATGANVLTF.